Sequencing of this TCR beta chain was carried out in a study of T-cell memory formation after mild COVID-19. TCRdb re-analysed the 5' RACE reads in MiXCR, keeping a single row per CDR3 protein. The data show roughly 450,000 distinct CDR3 sequences, roughly 20% seen once. There are a few counts of this clonotype. Germline CDR1 LGHNA, CDR2 YNFKEQ. The V and J ends lost 2 bases and 10 bases respectively, with 12 bases between them. The CDR3 extends over 13 amino acids. Sequenced material: PBMCs or a T cell subset sorted from them (not recorded which). This TCR was recovered from an adult woman who had mild COVID-19 (a few samples of this study predate the infection). Cell type and time point are not known. V usage is TRBV4-2 and J usage is TRBJ2-1; no reliable D call. CDR3 in amino acids: CASSQTPLREQFF. The CDR3 coding sequence is TGTGCCAGCAGCCAAACCCCCCTCAGGGAGCAGTTCTTC.